The TCR beta chain under discussion was sequenced for a study of cytomegalovirus exposure and HLA in healthy donors. On the study more broadly: For the roughly 390 genotyped donors, more than 80% fell within the Caucasian-associated ancestry cluster. Notes on the study in general: DRB1 showed the most TCR associations and HLA-C the fewest in a later analysis, as rates varied by HLA locus. An analysis that came later showed most CMV-associated TCR beta chains appearing HLA-restricted.

The PCR had 60 Vbeta and 13 Jbeta primers. Clones were sequenced by immunoSEQ multiplex PCR, and TCRdb holds only the in-frame ones, with some missing. The sample lists 200,000 to 250,000 clones, roughly 91% occurring once. CDR1 is SGHAT, CDR2 FQNNGV, per germline. V shed 5 bases, J shed 4 bases, and the junction held 5 bases outside the gene matches. The CDR3 loop spans 14 amino acids. With respect to this clone: The antigen remains undetermined.

The chain has TRBV11-2 and TRBJ1-2; 9 bases align to TRBD1. This receptor was taken from a woman aged 18-29 years in good health and CMV-seronegative. Sequencing used PBMCs. In DNA, the CDR3 is TGTGCCAGCAGCGCACAGGGGGCGCGCTATGGCTACACCTTC. Its translation: CASSAQGARYGYTF.